Given below is one T cell receptor beta chain in context. The antigen remains undetermined. This sample is part of a study of PD-1 blockade in mismatch repair-deficient tumors. Study-level results: Rapid post-treatment expansion, then contraction, generally preceding radiologic response, marked tumor-resident clones.

Data came from immunoSEQ multiplex PCR; TCRdb stores just in-frame clones and leaves some out. The data show roughly 80,000 clones, 81% seen once. V was pared by 3 bases and J by 1 base, with 12 bases between. Germline V gene sequence: CDR1 LNHDA, CDR2 SQIVND (reference sequence). The CDR3 sequence is 15 residues long. TCR sequencing covered a few patients who responded to pembrolizumab. The rearrangement uses TRBV19 and TRBJ2-5; D possibly corresponds to TRBD1 (6 bases). This material consisted of peripheral blood, taken 12 weeks after starting pembrolizumab. The receptor was derived from an adult with mismatch repair-deficient cancer. The DNA of the CDR3 is TGTGCCAGTAGTATCTTTCAACAGGGCCAAGAGACCCAGTACTTC. Its translation: CASSIFQQGQETQYF.